The 23 T cell receptor beta chains below were found in one sample sequenced in a study of shared clonotypes between healthy human individuals. Here immunoSEQ multiplex PCR was the method, and the copy in TCRdb shows in-frame clones only, minus some. The table records approximately 650,000 clones, 95% to 96% of them present only once. Cells designated naive CD8 were CD45RO-negative and were positively selected for CCR7, with terminally differentiated effector memory CD45RA+ cells excluded. Sequencing input: naive CD8+ T cells sorted from blood. The receptors come from a woman aged 25 to 39 in good health.

The V call is TRBV6-1, the J call TRBJ2-3, with TRBD2 identical over 9 bases. J gave up 5 bases and V 2 bases, and 8 bases lay outside the gene matches. Germline CDR1 reads MNHNS; CDR2 reads SASEGT. This CDR3 contains 16 residues. The CDR3 region has the DNA TGTGCCAGCAGTGAATTAGCGGGAGTAGAAGTAGATACGCAGTATTTT. It specifies CASSELAGVEVDTQYF.

The chain is built from TRBV27 and TRBJ2-1, with D uncertain. The CDR3 is 13 amino acids. Germline V gene sequence: CDR1 MNHEY, CDR2 SMNVEV (reference sequence). Trimming removed 4 bases at V and 5 bases at J, with 9 bases between. The CDR3 DNA follows: TGTGCCAGCAGTTATGCCGGAGACAATGAGCAGTTCTTC. It codes for CASSYAGDNEQFF.

This clone was seen only once. This chain connects TRBV5-5 to TRBJ2-7; no reliable D call. V was clipped by 0 bases and J by 4 bases, with 14 bases between them. The germline V gene has CDR1 SGHKS and CDR2 YYEKEE (reference sequence). The CDR3 loop spans 15 amino acids. CDR3 loop: CASSLARQPTYEQYF. CDR3 DNA sequence: TGTGCCAGCAGCTTGGCCAGGCAGCCAACTTACGAGCAGTACTTC.

This chain links TRBV5-1 with TRBJ2-7; possible D gene TRBD1, 5 bases. Germline V lookup: CDR1 SGHRS, CDR2 YFSETQ. There are 14 residues in the CDR3. V lost 1 base to trimming and J lost 5 bases, with 13 bases between them. CDR3 in amino acids: CASSLRLQGHEQYF. The CDR3 DNA reads as TGCGCCAGCAGCTTGCGGCTGCAGGGTCACGAGCAGTACTTC.

A single count supports this clone. The chain joins TRBV5-4 to TRBJ2-7; D remains ambiguous. CDR3 length: 13 residues. Trimming took 0 bases from V and 1 from J, leaving 5 bases between them. From germline, CDR1 is SGHNT and CDR2 YYREEE (reference sequence). The CDR3 nucleotides read TGTGCCAGCAGCTTGGCAGAATCCTACGAGCAGTACTTC. Translating gives CASSLAESYEQYF.

The chain links TRBV4-1 to TRBJ2-1; D may be TRBD1 or TRBD2 (6 bases each). CDR1 is MGHRA and CDR2 is YSYEKL in the germline V gene. V lost 5 bases and J 0 bases, leaving 32 bases between the germline ends. The length of the CDR3 is 22 residues. The CDR3 protein is CASSASWMGGGYSLSSYNEQFF. The CDR3 DNA reads as TGCGCCAGCAGCGCTTCGTGGATGGGGGGCGGCTACTCCTTAAGCTCCTACAATGAGCAGTTCTTC.

The chain links TRBV11-3 to TRBJ2-2, with a tentative D call TRBD1 (6 bases). Trimming removed 5 bases from V and 4 bases from J, with 17 bases in between. This CDR3 comprises 16 residues. Germline V gives CDR1 SGHNT, CDR2 YENEEA. CDR3 in amino acids: CASSRSGVRGTGELFF. In DNA, the CDR3 is TGTGCCAGCAGCCGTTCAGGGGTGAGGGGCACCGGGGAGCTGTTTTTT.

The V and J genes are TRBV2 and TRBJ2-1; a possible D gene is TRBD2 (6 bases). Germline CDR1 SNHLY, CDR2 FYNNEI. Trimming took off 7 bases at V and 4 bases at J, with 11 bases between the two ends. The CDR3 runs 13 residues. The CDR3 nucleotides are TGTGCCAGCACTCTAGGAGGGTACAATGAGCAGTTCTTC. Amino acids: CASTLGGYNEQFF.

This chain's CDR3 is CASQKGTGHEEQYF. The DNA of the CDR3 is TGTGCCAGCCAAAAAGGGACAGGGCATGAAGAGCAGTACTTC. The V and J genes are TRBV19 and TRBJ2-7; TRBD1 matches at 9 bases. This CDR3 has 14 amino acids. V was pared by 9 bases and J by 7 bases, with 13 bases of the junction left unmatched. The germline V gene has CDR1 LNHDA and CDR2 SQIVND (reference sequence).

V usage is TRBV6-1 and J usage is TRBJ2-3; D is uncertain. This CDR3 is 18 amino acids long. Germline V gene data show CDR1 as MNHNS and CDR2 as SASEGT. V lost 1 base and J lost 2, with 19 bases in between. This chain's CDR3 is CASSEGVTASLNTDTQYF. The CDR3 DNA sequence: TGTGCCAGCAGTGAAGGGGTCACGGCATCCCTTAACACAGATACGCAGTATTTT.

The V gene is TRBV6-6, the J gene TRBJ2-7; TRBD2 is a possible D gene (6 bases). Germline lookup yields CDR1 MNHNY and CDR2 SVGAGI (reference sequence). The CDR3 sequence is 14 residues long. V was cut by 2 bases and J by 4 bases, with 12 bases left in between. The CDR3 loop reads CASSYRREVYEQYF. CDR3 DNA: TGTGCCAGCAGTTACAGGAGGGAGGTGTACGAGCAGTACTTC.

The chain has TRBV27 and TRBJ2-1; 10 nucleotides line up with TRBD2. Germline V gene sequence: CDR1 MNHEY, CDR2 SMNVEV (reference sequence). The CDR3 is 21 residues long. J gave up 2 bases and V 1 base, and 17 bases lay outside the gene matches. In DNA, the CDR3 is TGTGCCAGCAGTTTATATTACCTCGGACTAGCGGACGGGGGGGCCTACAATGAGCAGTTCTTC. It codes for CASSLYYLGLADGGAYNEQFF.

The chain recombines TRBV19 with TRBJ2-7, with unresolved D. The CDR3 has 13 residues. Germline V lookup: CDR1 LNHDA, CDR2 SQIVND (reference sequence). The V gene lost 5 bases and the J gene lost 6 bases, with 14 bases spanning the gap. The CDR3 spells CASSPQVRFEQYF. CDR3 DNA: TGTGCCAGTAGTCCCCAAGTTCGTTTCGAGCAGTACTTC. The full variable domain, in which reference TRBV19 and TRBJ2-7 provide the parts outside the CDR3, is DGGITQSPKYLFRKEGQNVTLSCEQNLNHDAMYWYRQDPGQGLRLIYYSQIVNDFQKGDIAEGYSVSREKKESFPLTVTSAQKNPTAFYLCASSPQVRFEQYFGPGTRLTVT.

This clone was seen a handful of times. This chain links TRBV5-1 with TRBJ2-7; weak D call: TRBD2 (7 bases). This CDR3 has 14 residues. Trimming removed 1 base at V and 5 bases at J, with 13 bases between. Looked up from germline, CDR1 is SGHRS and CDR2 is YFSETQ. CDR3 nucleotides: TGCGCCAGCAGCTTGTGGGGGGGCAGAGACGAGCAGTACTTC. Translating gives CASSLWGGRDEQYF.

V usage is TRBV9 and J usage is TRBJ2-7; 8 bases align to TRBD2. The J segment lost 7 bases and the V segment lost 3 bases, leaving 6 bases of the junction unmatched. The length of the CDR3 is 13 residues. CDR1 SGDLS and CDR2 YYNGEE come from the germline V gene. DNA of the CDR3: TGTGCCAGCAGCGGGGGACTAGTGGGAGAGCAGTACTTC. Translating it yields CASSGGLVGEQYF.

V and J are TRBV15 and TRBJ2-7; D unclear. V was shortened by 0 bases and J by 6 bases, with 6 bases between the two germline ends. This CDR3 comprises 12 residues. In germline, CDR1 is LNHNV, CDR2 YYDKDF (reference sequence). DNA of the CDR3: TGTGCCACCAGCAGAGACTTGGGCGAGCAGTACTTC. Translating it yields CATSRDLGEQYF.

The rearrangement joins TRBV21-1 to TRBJ1-3. TRBV21-1 is a documented pseudogene. There are 16 residues in the CDR3. The CDR3 region is CASSKRCRDSGNTIYF. The CDR3 coding sequence is TGTGCCAGCAGCAAAAGATGTAGGGATTCAGGAAACACCATATATTTT.

The J gene is TRBJ2-2, the V gene TRBV5-1, with unresolved D. This CDR3 contains 15 residues. V was clipped by 0 bases and J by 6 bases, with 12 bases between them. The germline V gene encodes CDR1 SGHRS and CDR2 YFSETQ. The CDR3 protein is CASSLVSVNAGELFF. CDR3 sequence (DNA): TGCGCCAGCAGCTTGGTGTCGGTAAATGCCGGGGAGCTGTTTTTT.

CDR3 residues: CASSPDRVIQPQHF. CDR3 coding DNA: TGTGCCAGCAGTCCTGACAGGGTAATTCAGCCCCAGCATTTT. V is TRBV28 and J is TRBJ1-5; 7 nucleotides line up with TRBD1. Trimming took 5 bases from V and 6 from J; bases not matched to a gene: 7. This CDR3 is built from 14 residues. CDR1 and CDR2 from the germline V gene are MDHEN and SYDVKM.

Concerning this clone: The same CDR3 also results from other DNA sequences found in this sample. The rearrangement uses TRBV28 and TRBJ2-1, with a possible D match to TRBD2 (6 bases). The length of the CDR3 is 15 residues. Germline CDR1 reads MDHEN; CDR2 reads SYDVKM. Trimming cost V 6 bases and J 0 bases, with 12 bases left between them. CDR3: CASSPIGSSYNEQFF. CDR3 coding DNA: TGTGCCAGCAGCCCCATCGGGAGCTCCTACAATGAGCAGTTCTTC.

The rearrangement links TRBV7-6 to TRBJ2-3, with a tentative D call TRBD1 (6 bases). The CDR3 totals 14 residues. Trimming left V 4 bases short and J 2 bases short, with 10 bases between. Germline CDR1 SGHVS, CDR2 FNYEAQ. The CDR3 protein is CASSSTGPTDTQYF. CDR3 DNA: TGTGCCAGCAGCTCGACAGGACCCACAGATACGCAGTATTTT.

The chain has TRBV2 and TRBJ2-3; maybe TRBD2 (6 bases). The CDR3 has 15 residues. Trimming shortened V by 2 bases and J by 0 bases, and 9 bases separated the two germline ends. Germline assignment: CDR1 SNHLY and CDR2 FYNNEI. This CDR3 reads CASSETGTSTDTQYF. In DNA, the CDR3 is TGTGCCAGCAGTGAAACCGGGACTAGCACAGATACGCAGTATTTT.

The V and J genes are TRBV7-3 and TRBJ2-3; D not resolved. Germline V gene data show CDR1 as SGHTA and CDR2 as FQGTGA. The CDR3 is made up of 14 amino acids. The V gene lost 4 bases and the J gene lost 7 bases, with 15 bases spanning the gap. The CDR3 is CASSSALSVYTQYF. For the CDR3, the DNA is TGTGCCAGCAGCTCCGCCCTCTCGGTATATACGCAGTATTTT.